The rows below give T cell receptor beta chains drawn from one sample of a study of control samples from healthy donors and cancer patients. Repertoires were generated with immunoSEQ multiplex PCR, while TCRdb's copy carries only in-frame clones and drops some. Here the sample spans 90,000 to 130,000 clones, around 80% being singletons. Sequencing was done on a sample of blood. All receptors derive from a man between 18 and 35 years old in good health. CDR3s include the opening cysteine and the closing phenylalanine or tryptophan. Each record gives: J gene, clone size, CDR3 length, D gene, V gene, CDR3 DNA, CDR3 protein. A D gene is named only where the DNA matches it firmly. Not all rows give a size; the values are once, few, many and, for expanded clones, a class.

TRBJ1-3 | medium-sized | 15 | TRBD1 | TRBV7-9 | TGTGCCAGCAGCTCACAGGGGGCGGCTGGAAACACCATATATTTT | CASSSQGAAGNTIYF
TRBJ2-5 | . | 12 | . | TRBV6-5 | TGTGCCAGCAGCGCTAGGAGGGAGACCCAGTACTTC | CASSARRETQYF
TRBJ2-4 | . | 17 | TRBD1 | TRBV4-3 | TGCGCCAGCAGCCAAGTTACAGGGGGCGCGGCCAAAAACATTCAGTACTTC | CASSQVTGGAAKNIQYF
TRBJ1-1 | . | 15 | . | TRBV7-5 | TGTGCCAGAAGCTTAGGGAACGTACGGGAGAGCGAAGCTTTCTTT | CARSLGNVRESEAFF
TRBJ2-1 | once | 15 | . | TRBV5-4 | TGTGCCAGCAGCTTGTTGCCCCAGGGAATACATGAGCAGTTCTTC | CASSLLPQGIHEQFF
TRBJ1-1 | few | 13 | . | TRBV18 | TGTGCCAGCTCACCGACAGTGGACACTGAAGCTTTCTTT | CASSPTVDTEAFF
TRBJ2-3 | . | 15 | . | TRBV5-4 | TGTGCCAGCAGCTTGATAGGTCCTGTGGCAGATACGCAGTATTTT | CASSLIGPVADTQYF
TRBJ1-3 | . | 19 | . | TRBV7-2 | TGTGCCAGCAGCTTATTAAGACTATCGGAGTCAGGCTCTGGAAACACCATATATTTT | CASSLLRLSESGSGNTIYF
TRBJ2-1 | . | 13 | TRBD1 | TRBV30 | TGTGCCTGGAGTTATACCGGGACAGGTATTCCGTTCTTC | CAWSYTGTGIPFF
TRBJ1-2 | . | 14 | . | TRBV6-5 | TGTGCCAGCACCCCCCGGATGGGGAGGGCTGGCTACACCTTC | CASTPRMGRAGYTF
TRBJ1-4 | once | 14 | . | TRBV19 | TGTGCCAGTAGTATAGATAAAGCTACAGAAAAACTGTTTTTT | CASSIDKATEKLFF
TRBJ1-1 | . | 11 | TRBD1 | TRBV6-5 | TGTGCCAGCAGGGGACAGGGAATAGCTTTCTTT | CASRGQGIAFF
TRBJ2-1 | . | 15 | TRBD2 | TRBV7-6 | TGTGCCAGCAGCTTAATAGCGGGGCCCGGAAATGAGCAGTTCTTC | CASSLIAGPGNEQFF
TRBJ2-5 | . | 14 | . | TRBV10-3 | TGTGCCATCAGTGGTCCGGGTGCCAGAGAGACCCAGTACTTC | CAISGPGARETQYF
TRBJ1-4 | once | 15 | . | TRBV2 | TGTGCCAGCAGTGAAGCCGGGCAGGGAAACGAAAAACTGTTTTTT | CASSEAGQGNEKLFF
TRBJ2-7 | . | 11 | . | TRBV5-1 | TGCGCCAGCTCGTCGGGGAACGAGCAGTACTTC | CASSSGNEQYF